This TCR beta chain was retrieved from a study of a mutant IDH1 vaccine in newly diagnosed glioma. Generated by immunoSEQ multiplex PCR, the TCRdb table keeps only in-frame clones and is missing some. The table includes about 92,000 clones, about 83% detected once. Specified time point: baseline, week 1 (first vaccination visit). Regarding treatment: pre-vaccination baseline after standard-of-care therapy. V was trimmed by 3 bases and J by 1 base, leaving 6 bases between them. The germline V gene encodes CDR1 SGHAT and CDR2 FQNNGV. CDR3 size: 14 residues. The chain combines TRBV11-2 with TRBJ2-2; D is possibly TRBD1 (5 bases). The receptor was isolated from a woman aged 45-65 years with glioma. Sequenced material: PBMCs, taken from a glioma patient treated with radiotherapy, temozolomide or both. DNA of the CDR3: TGTGCCAGCAGCTTCACAGGGAACACCGGGGAGCTGTTTTTT. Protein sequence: CASSFTGNTGELFF.